These 22 T cell receptor beta chains originate from one sample sequenced in a study of T cell responses to AZD1222 COVID-19 vaccine. The table came from immunoSEQ multiplex PCR; TCRdb's copy has only in-frame clones and leaves some out. The repertoire holds 180,000 or so clones, around 93% seen once, with 1% in the top ten. The input for sequencing was peripheral blood, taken 28 days after the second dose of the MenACWY control vaccine. These TCRs come from an adult who received the MenACWY meningococcal vaccine as a control.

V gene TRBV10-2 combines with J gene TRBJ2-2; D is perhaps TRBD1 (6 bases). The germline V gene encodes CDR1 WSHSY and CDR2 SAAADI. The CDR3 is made up of 15 amino acids. V lost 2 bases and J lost 1, with 8 bases in between. Here the CDR3 reads CASSEVRGNTGELFF. The CDR3 DNA sequence: TGCGCCAGCAGTGAGGTCAGGGGGAACACCGGGGAGCTGTTTTTT.

The chain couples TRBV2 to TRBJ1-6; D is possibly TRBD1 (5 bases). This CDR3 comprises 15 residues. The germline V and J ends were trimmed by 6 bases and 7 bases, with 16 bases remaining between them. Germline assignment: CDR1 SNHLY and CDR2 FYNNEI. As DNA, the CDR3 is TGTGCCAGCAGGAAACCCGGGACGGGGAATTCACCCCTCCACTTT. Translation gives CASRKPGTGNSPLHF.

The chain links TRBV12-3 or TRBV12-4 to TRBJ1-5; no reliable D call. The CDR3 sequence is 13 residues long. The V and J ends lost 3 bases and 5 bases respectively, with 8 bases between them. The CDR3, as DNA: TGTGCCAGCAGTTTTGATGGCTATCAGCCCCAGCATTTT. It is translated as CASSFDGYQPQHF.

The chain is built from TRBV7-9 and TRBJ1-6; 7 bases fit TRBD1. The V and J ends lost 5 bases and 8 bases, in that order; junction bases with no gene match: 6. Germline assignment: CDR1 SEHNR and CDR2 FQNEAQ (reference sequence). The CDR3 length is 14 residues. The CDR3 region is CASSQGGRHSPLHF. The DNA of the CDR3 is TGTGCCAGCAGCCAAGGGGGCAGGCATTCACCCCTCCACTTT.

The chain is built from TRBV5-1 and TRBJ2-2, with no clear D. V dropped 4 bases and J dropped 1 base, with 5 bases sitting between them. CDR1 is SGHRS, CDR2 YFSETQ, per germline. The CDR3 runs to 13 residues. The CDR3 is CASSVRNTGELFF. The CDR3 DNA reads TGCGCCAGCAGCGTCAGGAACACCGGGGAGCTGTTTTTT.

The chain is built from TRBV12-3 or TRBV12-4 and TRBJ1-4, with D maybe TRBD1 (5 bases). This CDR3 contains 13 residues. With 7 bases removed from V and 7 bases from J, the gap between germline ends came to 13 bases. The CDR3 is CASTLRGGEKLFF. In DNA form, the CDR3 reads TGTGCCAGCACCCTGAGGGGAGGTGAAAAACTGTTTTTT.

The V gene is TRBV6-5, the J gene TRBJ2-7, with D maybe TRBD1 (6 bases). CDR3 length equals 13 residues. Trimming left V 6 bases short and J 1 base short, with 10 bases between. Germline loops: CDR1 MNHEY, CDR2 SVGAGI. This CDR3 is CASSRQESYEQYF. CDR3 nucleotides: TGTGCCAGCAGCCGACAGGAGTCCTACGAGCAGTACTTC.

The chain couples TRBV9 to TRBJ1-5; TRBD1 aligns across 8 bases. Germline loops: CDR1 SGDLS, CDR2 YYNGEE. Trimming at V came to 4 bases and at J to 3 bases, leaving 6 bases not matched to a gene. The CDR3 length is 15 residues. This chain's CDR3 is CASSLTGQANQPQHF. The CDR3 DNA reads as TGTGCCAGCAGCCTAACGGGACAGGCCAATCAGCCCCAGCATTTT. The complete variable domain, with remaining parts taken from reference TRBV9 and TRBJ1-5, reads DSGVTQTPKHLITATGQRVTLRCSPRSGDLSVYWYQQSLDQGLQFLIQYYNGEERAKGNILERFSAQQFPDLHSELNLSSLELGDSALYFCASSLTGQANQPQHFGDGTRLSIL.

Only one count was recorded for this clone. V usage is TRBV4-3 and J usage is TRBJ1-1; a weak D match, TRBD1 (5 bases). This CDR3 has 14 residues. Looked up from germline, CDR1 is LGHNA and CDR2 is YSLEER. Trimming pared 4 bases from V and 5 bases from J, leaving 14 bases between. The CDR3 DNA reads TGCGCCAGCAGCCCCGACACGGGGGGGACTGAAGCTTTCTTT. Encoded protein: CASSPDTGGTEAFF.

The chain couples TRBV19 to TRBJ1-1; no clear D gene. V lost 3 bases to trimming and J lost 1 base, with 12 bases between them. Looked up from germline, CDR1 is LNHDA and CDR2 is SQIVND (reference sequence). The CDR3 loop spans 15 amino acids. The CDR3 DNA sequence: TGTGCCAGTAGTATTTCGTCAGGATGGAACACTGAAGCTTTCTTT. Its translation is CASSISSGWNTEAFF.

The rearrangement uses TRBV6-5 and TRBJ1-4; no definite D call. The CDR3 spans 14 residues. Germline V gives CDR1 MNHEY, CDR2 SVGAGI. The V gene lost 6 bases and the J gene lost 5 bases, with 13 bases spanning the gap. The CDR3 is CASSNREPNEKLFF. CDR3 nucleotide sequence: TGTGCCAGCAGCAACCGGGAGCCAAATGAAAAACTGTTTTTT.

The chain has TRBV5-1 and TRBJ2-1, with 10 bases identical to TRBD2. The germline CDR1 and CDR2 sequences are SGHRS and YFSETQ. This CDR3 region has 14 residues. Trimming at V came to 0 bases and at J to 10 bases, leaving 4 bases not matched to a gene. The CDR3 reads CASSLGGAGGEQFF. The CDR3, as DNA: TGCGCCAGCAGCTTGGGGGGAGCGGGAGGGGAGCAGTTCTTC.

The rearrangement joins TRBV7-9 to TRBJ1-1, with D unresolved. The V gene lost 5 bases and the J gene lost 2 bases, with 9 bases spanning the gap. The CDR3 runs 13 residues. From germline, CDR1 is SEHNR and CDR2 FQNEAQ (reference sequence). The CDR3 DNA follows: TGTGCCAGCAGCCCCGAGGGAAACACTGAAGCTTTCTTT. Its protein is CASSPEGNTEAFF.

V gene TRBV5-6 combines with J gene TRBJ2-5, with 11 bases that match TRBD1. The CDR3 is 16 amino acids. The J segment lost 5 bases and the V segment lost 4 bases, leaving 10 bases of the junction unmatched. Germline V gene lookup returns CDR1 SGHDT and CDR2 YYEEEE. This chain's CDR3 is CASSLSGQGASETQYF. In DNA, the CDR3 is TGTGCCAGCAGCCTTTCTGGACAGGGGGCGAGTGAGACCCAGTACTTC.

V usage is TRBV2 and J usage is TRBJ1-2; 11 bases match TRBD1. The V gene's germline CDR1 is SNHLY and CDR2 FYNNEI. The ends lost 7 bases at V and 5 bases at J; junction bases unmatched: 6. This CDR3 comprises 14 residues. The CDR3 DNA follows: TGTGCCAGCAAGACCGGGACAGGGGGGTATGGCTACACCTTC. It encodes CASKTGTGGYGYTF. The full variable domain, rest sourced from reference TRBV2 and TRBJ1-2, is EPEVTQTPSHQVTQMGQEVILRCVPISNHLYFYWYRQILGQKVEFLVSFYNNEISEKSEIFDDQFSVERPDGSNFTLKIRSTKLEDSAMYFCASKTGTGGYGYTFGSGTRLTVV.

The gene calls are TRBV6-5 and TRBJ1-1, with no clear D. CDR1 is MNHEY and CDR2 is SVGAGI in the germline V gene. This CDR3 has 14 residues. Trimming removed 6 bases at V and 1 base at J, with 12 bases between. The CDR3 sequence: CASRGELGNTEAFF. Here the CDR3 DNA reads TGTGCCAGCAGGGGAGAATTGGGGAACACTGAAGCTTTCTTT.

The chain has TRBV3-1 (or the pseudogene TRBV3-2) and TRBJ1-3, with unresolved D. In germline, CDR1 is LGHDT, CDR2 YNNKEL (reference sequence). The CDR3 is 13 residues long. The V end was cut by 1 base, the J end by 4 bases, with 5 bases between. The CDR3 protein is CASSQAWGNTIYF. The DNA of the CDR3 is TGTGCCAGCAGCCAAGCGTGGGGAAACACCATATATTTT.

The DNA for the CDR3 is TGTGCCAGCAGGTCGGGACAGGGCCTCGAGCAGTACTTC. Residues: CASRSGQGLEQYF. The chain is built from TRBV12-3 or TRBV12-4 and TRBJ2-7; TRBD1 matches 9 bases. With 6 bases clipped from V and 6 bases from J, the junction kept 6 bases outside the gene matches. This CDR3 contains 13 residues.

The J gene is TRBJ1-2, the V gene TRBV6-2 or TRBV6-3; no reliable D call. The CDR3 is made up of 14 amino acids. Per the germline V gene, CDR1 is MNHEY and CDR2 is SVGEGT. With 4 bases removed from V and 0 bases from J, the gap between germline ends came to 9 bases. CDR3 DNA: TGTGCCAGCAGTTTACAGCCGACTAACTATGGCTACACCTTC. It translates to CASSLQPTNYGYTF.

The V and J genes are TRBV18 and TRBJ2-2; maybe TRBD2 (7 bases). Trimming removed 4 bases from V and 6 bases from J, with 18 bases in between. The CDR3 extends over 16 amino acids. Germline-derived CDR1 and CDR2 are KGHSH and LQKENI. The CDR3 nucleotides read TGTGCCAGCTCACAAAGATCCGGGGGGCGATCCGGGGAGCTGTTTTTT. It encodes CASSQRSGGRSGELFF.

The chain uses TRBV5-1 and TRBJ2-5, with no clear D. The CDR3 sequence is 15 residues long. The V and J ends lost 0 bases and 1 base respectively, with 10 bases between them. The V gene's germline CDR1 is SGHRS and CDR2 YFSETQ. The CDR3 region has the DNA TGCGCCAGCAGCTTGGGTCTGGATATCCAAGAGACCCAGTACTTC. Translating gives CASSLGLDIQETQYF.

A single count supports this clone. The V gene is TRBV7-9, the J gene TRBJ1-6, with D hard to call. The germline gives CDR1 SEHNR, CDR2 FQNEAQ (reference sequence). V lost 0 bases and J lost 10, with 13 bases in between. The CDR3 consists of 15 residues. The CDR3 bases are TGTGCCAGCAGCTTAGCGAAGGGTAGGGAATCACCCCTCCACTTT. It translates to CASSLAKGRESPLHF.